The rows below give T cell receptor beta chains drawn from one sample of a study of Ad26.COV2.S vaccination and SARS-CoV-2 variants. Libraries were prepared by immunoSEQ multiplex PCR; TCRdb keeps only in-frame clonotypes and omits some of them. Among 400,000 to 450,000 clones listed, around 90% were seen once. The starting material was peripheral blood, obtained in a trial of Ad26.COV2.S vaccine versus placebo. These receptor sequences come from a person aged 18-65 years who received the Ad26.COV2.S COVID-19 vaccine or a placebo. Both conserved end residues are part of each CDR3. The D gene is left open where the match is weak. Clone size is given for some rows only: seen once, a few or many times, or a class if the clone is expanded.

>.|.|TRBV7-8|TRBJ2-5
CASSFIADQETQYF
TGTGCCAGCAGCTTCATAGCGGATCAAGAGACCCAGTACTTC
>many|TRBD2|TRBV9|TRBJ2-1
CASSVEASGITDEQFF
TGTGCCAGCAGCGTAGAGGCTAGCGGGATCACAGATGAGCAGTTCTTC
>.|.|TRBV11-3|TRBJ2-3
CASSLGGVADTQYF
TGTGCCAGCAGCTTAGGAGGGGTGGCAGATACGCAGTATTTT
>.|TRBD2|TRBV28|TRBJ2-1
CASRRLAGGEQFF
TGTGCCAGCAGACGATTAGCGGGTGGTGAGCAGTTCTTC
>.|TRBD1|TRBV28|TRBJ2-5
CASSGDSAETQYF
TGTGCCAGCAGTGGGGACAGTGCAGAGACCCAGTACTTC
>.|.|TRBV10-1|TRBJ1-4
CASSEPNLTNEKLFF
TGCGCCAGCAGTGAACCAAACCTAACTAATGAAAAACTGTTTTTT
>.|.|TRBV5-4|TRBJ2-5
CASSSQGRRETQYF
TGTGCCAGCAGCTCCCAGGGGAGGAGGGAGACCCAGTACTTC
>.|TRBD1|TRBV19|TRBJ2-2
CASSIVQGAWNTGELFF
TGTGCCAGTAGTATAGTCCAGGGGGCCTGGAACACCGGGGAGCTGTTTTTT
>.|.|TRBV18|TRBJ1-4
CASSPRDKLFF
TGTGCCAGCTCACCCCGGGACAAACTGTTTTTT
>.|.|TRBV11-3|TRBJ2-7
CASSPDMVGEQYF
TGTGCCAGCAGCCCGGATATGGTTGGTGAGCAGTACTTC
>.|.|TRBV7-9|TRBJ1-1
CASSRTGDGTEAFF
TGTGCCAGCAGCCGCACCGGGGACGGCACTGAAGCTTTCTTT
>.|.|TRBV15|TRBJ2-5
CATSRDRQTATYQETQYF
TGTGCCACCAGCAGAGATCGACAGACAGCGACGTACCAAGAGACCCAGTACTTC
>.|TRBD1|TRBV6-1|TRBJ1-5
CASSEAGTGRQPQHF
TGTGCCAGCAGTGAAGCCGGGACAGGGAGGCAGCCCCAGCATTTT
>.|.|TRBV24-1|TRBJ1-2
CATSDRGTGGYTF
TGTGCCACCAGTGATCGGGGGACGGGTGGCTACACCTTC
>.|.|TRBV3-1/TRBV3-2|TRBJ2-1
CASSQRQVPNEQFF
TGTGCCAGCAGCCAGCGTCAGGTACCCAATGAGCAGTTCTTC
>.|TRBD1|TRBV9|TRBJ2-3
CASSVGQGVTDTQYF
TGTGCCAGCAGCGTAGGGCAGGGGGTAACAGATACGCAGTATTTT
>.|.|TRBV18|TRBJ2-7
CASSPLQGMSEQYF
TGTGCCAGCTCACCGCTCCAGGGGATGTCCGAGCAGTACTTC
>.|TRBD2|TRBV7-2|TRBJ2-1
CASRHKAGNEQFF
TGTGCCAGCAGACATAAAGCGGGGAATGAGCAGTTCTTC
>.|.|TRBV5-5|TRBJ2-7
CASSLGYEQYF
TGTGCCAGCAGCTTAGGCTACGAGCAGTACTTC
>once|.|TRBV5-1|TRBJ2-7
CASSLGGVSYEQYF
TGCGCCAGCAGCTTGGGAGGGGTCTCCTACGAGCAGTACTTC
>.|TRBD1|TRBV4-2|TRBJ1-1
CASSPEQTGGFEAFF
TGTGCCAGCAGCCCCGAACAGACAGGGGGCTTTGAAGCTTTCTTT
>.|.|TRBV3-1/TRBV3-2|TRBJ2-2
CASSQAKVYTGELFF
TGTGCCAGCAGCCAAGCCAAGGTGTACACCGGGGAGCTGTTTTTT
>.|TRBD2|TRBV24-1|TRBJ2-3
CATSDSYPGLAGGGTDTQYF
TGTGCCACCAGTGACTCCTACCCGGGGCTAGCGGGAGGTGGCACAGATACGCAGTATTTT
>.|.|TRBV12-5|TRBJ2-3
CASGSIGGLAFTDTQYF
TGTGCTAGTGGTTCAATAGGGGGGCTAGCCTTCACAGATACGCAGTATTTT
>.|.|TRBV29-1|TRBJ1-2
CSVTEGYGYTF
TGCAGCGTCACAGAGGGCTATGGCTACACCTTC
>.|TRBD2|TRBV7-9|TRBJ2-1
CASSPGLAGGPSEQFF
TGTGCCAGCAGCCCGGGACTAGCGGGAGGGCCGAGTGAGCAGTTCTTC
>.|TRBD1|TRBV5-8|TRBJ2-7
CASSSDRGPFSSYEQYF
TGTGCCAGCAGTTCCGACAGGGGACCCTTTAGCTCCTACGAGCAGTACTTC
>.|.|TRBV5-1|TRBJ2-5
CASSLVGSQETQYF
TGCGCCAGCAGCTTGGTGGGGTCCCAAGAGACCCAGTACTTC
>.|.|TRBV7-8|TRBJ2-7
CASSLVGGAYEQYF
TGTGCCAGCAGCTTAGTAGGGGGGGCTTACGAGCAGTACTTC
>few|TRBD2|TRBV20-1|TRBJ2-1
CSASPSGSYNEQFF
TGCAGTGCTAGTCCCAGCGGGAGTTACAATGAGCAGTTCTTC
>.|TRBD2|TRBV2|TRBJ2-7
CASSEVVREWYF
TGTGCCAGCAGTGAGGTTGTGCGGGAGTGGTACTTC
>.|.|TRBV11-2|TRBJ2-2
CASSTPGRLVDPTGELFF
TGTGCCAGCAGCACGCCGGGACGGCTAGTCGATCCTACCGGGGAGCTGTTTTTT
>.|TRBD2|TRBV7-3|TRBJ2-1
CASSFGAGGVNEQFF
TGTGCCAGCAGCTTCGGAGCGGGAGGGGTGAATGAGCAGTTCTTC
>.|.|TRBV27|TRBJ2-7
CASRSILTADYEQYF
TGTGCCAGCAGGTCCATCCTGACTGCCGACTACGAGCAGTACTTC
>.|TRBD2|TRBV19|TRBJ2-7
CASSMLTSGSSSYEQYF
TGTGCCAGTAGTATGTTGACTAGCGGGAGTTCCTCCTACGAGCAGTACTTC
>.|.|TRBV2|TRBJ1-2
CASSEVLNYGYTF
TGTGCCAGCAGTGAGGTCTTAAACTATGGCTACACCTTC
>.|TRBD2|TRBV4-2|TRBJ2-2
CASSQDRLAGSTGELFF
TGTGCCAGCAGCCAAGATCGACTAGCGGGATCCACCGGGGAGCTGTTTTTT
>.|.|TRBV28|TRBJ1-5
CASSDSLNQPQHF
TGTGCCAGCAGTGACAGCTTAAATCAGCCCCAGCATTTT
>.|TRBD2|TRBV7-3|TRBJ2-1
CASSPGLAESNEQFF
TGTGCCAGCAGCCCCGGACTAGCGGAAAGCAATGAGCAGTTCTTC
>.|.|TRBV2|TRBJ1-1
CASSEDDTEAFF
TGTGCCAGCAGTGAAGACGACACTGAAGCTTTCTTT
>.|.|TRBV3-1/TRBV3-2|TRBJ1-2
CASSQIATSYGYTF
TGTGCCAGCAGCCAAATCGCAACGAGCTATGGCTACACCTTC
>.|.|TRBV2|TRBJ1-4
CASSEARGNGVLGNEKLFF
TGTGCCAGCAGTGAAGCGCGAGGGAATGGAGTGCTTGGTAATGAAAAACTGTTTTTT
>.|.|TRBV12-3/TRBV12-4|TRBJ2-3
CASSLQGLDTQYF
TGTGCCAGCAGTTTGCAGGGTTTAGATACGCAGTATTTT
>once|TRBD2|TRBV11-1|TRBJ2-3
CASSFLAGASTDTQYF
TGTGCCAGCAGCTTCCTAGCGGGAGCTAGCACAGATACGCAGTATTTT
>.|.|TRBV28|TRBJ2-5
CASSLMPRETQYF
TGTGCCAGCAGTTTAATGCCTAGAGAGACCCAGTACTTC
>many|TRBD2|TRBV5-6|TRBJ2-5
CASREWRGASGIRETQYF
TGTGCCAGCAGGGAGTGGCGGGGGGCTAGCGGGATCCGAGAGACCCAGTACTTC
>.|.|TRBV5-6|TRBJ1-2
CASSKNTGLSFYGYTF
TGTGCCAGCAGCAAAAACACAGGGCTCTCATTCTATGGCTACACCTTC
>.|TRBD2|TRBV28|TRBJ2-1
CASSPSGQRGVYNEQFF
TGTGCCAGCAGTCCAAGCGGCCAGCGGGGAGTTTACAATGAGCAGTTCTTC
>.|.|TRBV11-1|TRBJ2-5
CASSLGVLQETQYF
TGTGCCAGCAGCTTAGGGGTACTCCAAGAGACCCAGTACTTC